Sequencing of this T cell receptor beta chain was carried out in a study of blood T cell repertoires in COVID-19. At the level of the study: From the United States, Italy and Spain came samples of acute and convalescent COVID-19. PBMCs, B-cell-depleted T cells, or T cells provided the cDNA or gDNA that made up the material.

The germline CDR1 and CDR2 sequences are LNHDA and SQIVND (reference sequence). There are 13 residues in the CDR3. The V gene lost 4 bases and the J gene lost 4 bases, with 8 bases spanning the gap. Authors' data handling: Reference gene primer amplification yielded estimated nucleated cell counts. TCRdb's copy holds only in-frame clones and misses some; the assay was immunoSEQ multiplex PCR. That table is the source of V, J and clone size, and D and trimming were worked out from the DNA. This sample has about 83,000 clones, with about 86% found just once. Source material: peripheral blood. This chain links TRBV19 with TRBJ1-3; possible D gene TRBD1, 6 bases. The clonotype comes from a woman older than 75 in a cohort sampled during active or convalescent COVID-19. CDR3 bases: TGTGCCAGTAGTACCACAGGGGGAAACACCATATATTTT. This encodes CASSTTGGNTIYF.